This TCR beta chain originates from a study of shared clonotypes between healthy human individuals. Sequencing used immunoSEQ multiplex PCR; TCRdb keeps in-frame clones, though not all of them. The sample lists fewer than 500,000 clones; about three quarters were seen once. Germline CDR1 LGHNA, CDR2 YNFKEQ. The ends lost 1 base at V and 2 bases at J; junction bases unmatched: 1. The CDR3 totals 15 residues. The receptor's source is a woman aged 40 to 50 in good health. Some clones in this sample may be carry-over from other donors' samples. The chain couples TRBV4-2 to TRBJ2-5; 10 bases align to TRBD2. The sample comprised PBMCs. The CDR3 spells CASSQGLAGQETQYF. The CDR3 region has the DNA TGTGCCAGCAGCCAAGGACTAGCGGGTCAAGAGACCCAGTACTTC.